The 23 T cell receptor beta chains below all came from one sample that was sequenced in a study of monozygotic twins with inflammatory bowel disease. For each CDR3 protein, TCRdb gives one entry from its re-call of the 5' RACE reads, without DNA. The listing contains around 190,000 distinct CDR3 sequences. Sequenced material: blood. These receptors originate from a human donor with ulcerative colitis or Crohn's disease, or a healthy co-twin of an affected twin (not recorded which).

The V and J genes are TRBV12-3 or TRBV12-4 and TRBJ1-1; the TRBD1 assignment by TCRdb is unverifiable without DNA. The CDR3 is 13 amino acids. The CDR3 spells CASSFGANTEAFF.

CDR3 in amino acids: CASSSGQGIREQYF. The chain recombines TRBV7-6 with TRBJ2-7; TCRdb selects TRBD1, and the lack of DNA leaves this call unchecked. Germline loops: CDR1 SGHVS, CDR2 FNYEAQ. The CDR3 loop spans 14 amino acids. The full variable domain, rest sourced from reference TRBV7-6 and TRBJ2-7, is GAGVSQSPRYKVTKRGQDVALRCDPISGHVSLYWYRQALGQGPEFLTYFNYEAQQDKSGLPNDRFSAERPEGSISTLTIQRTEQRDSAMYRCASSSGQGIREQYFGPGTRLTVT.

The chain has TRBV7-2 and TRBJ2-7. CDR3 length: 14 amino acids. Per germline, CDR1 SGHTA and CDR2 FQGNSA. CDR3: CASSFRQQSYEQYF.

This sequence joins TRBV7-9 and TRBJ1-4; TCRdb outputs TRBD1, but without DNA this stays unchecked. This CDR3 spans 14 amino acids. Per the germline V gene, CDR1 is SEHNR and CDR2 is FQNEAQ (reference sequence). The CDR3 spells CASTVQGSEEKLFF.

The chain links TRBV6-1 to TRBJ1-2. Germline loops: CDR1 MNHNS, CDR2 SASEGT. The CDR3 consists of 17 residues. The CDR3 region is CASSDLFFSDLGYGYTF.

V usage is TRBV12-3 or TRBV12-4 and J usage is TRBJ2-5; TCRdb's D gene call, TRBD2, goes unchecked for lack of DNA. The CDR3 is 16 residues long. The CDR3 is CASSRKTSGPQETQYF.

CDR3 region: CASSFLAGGYEQYF. V is TRBV12-3 or TRBV12-4 and J is TRBJ2-7; TCRdb's D gene call, TRBD2, goes unchecked for lack of DNA. CDR3 length: 14 amino acids.

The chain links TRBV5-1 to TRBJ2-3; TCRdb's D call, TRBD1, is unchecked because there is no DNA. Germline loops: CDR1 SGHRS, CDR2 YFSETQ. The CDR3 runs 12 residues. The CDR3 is CASGGLTDTQYF.

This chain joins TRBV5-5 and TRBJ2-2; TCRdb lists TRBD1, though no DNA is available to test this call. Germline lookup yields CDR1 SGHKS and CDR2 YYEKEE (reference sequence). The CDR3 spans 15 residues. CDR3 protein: CASSLGTGVLGELFF.

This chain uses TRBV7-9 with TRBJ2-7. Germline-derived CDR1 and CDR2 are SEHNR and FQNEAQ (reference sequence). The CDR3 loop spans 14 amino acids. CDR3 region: CASSRIGDSYEQYF. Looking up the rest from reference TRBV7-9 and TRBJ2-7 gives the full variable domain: DTGVSQNPRHKITKRGQNVTFRCDPISEHNRLYWYRQTLGQGPEFLTYFQNEAQLEKSRLLSDRFSAERPKGSFSTLEIQRTEQGDSAMYLCASSRIGDSYEQYFGPGTRLTVT.

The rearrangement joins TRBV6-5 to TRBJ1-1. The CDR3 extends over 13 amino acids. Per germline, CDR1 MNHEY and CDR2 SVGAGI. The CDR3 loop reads CASSYAVNTEAFF.

CDR3 in amino acids: CASSESFPGRHTGELFF. This rearrangement joins TRBV2 to TRBJ2-2; no DNA is available, so the TRBD2 call from TCRdb remains unchecked. Germline V lookup: CDR1 SNHLY, CDR2 FYNNEI. The CDR3 extends over 17 amino acids.

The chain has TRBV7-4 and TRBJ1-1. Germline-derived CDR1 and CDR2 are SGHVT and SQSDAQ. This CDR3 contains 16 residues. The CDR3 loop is CASIYGPQGMNTEAFF.

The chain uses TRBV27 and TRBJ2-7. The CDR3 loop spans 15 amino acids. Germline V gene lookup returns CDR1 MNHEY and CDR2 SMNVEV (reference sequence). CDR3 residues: CASSSSWSGSYEQYF.

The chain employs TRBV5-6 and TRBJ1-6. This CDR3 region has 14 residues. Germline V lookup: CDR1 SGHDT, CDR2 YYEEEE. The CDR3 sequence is CASTGSSYNSPLHF.

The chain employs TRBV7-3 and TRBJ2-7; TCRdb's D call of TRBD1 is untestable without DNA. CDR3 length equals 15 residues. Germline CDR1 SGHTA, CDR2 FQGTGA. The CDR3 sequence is CASSRGQGPFYEQYF. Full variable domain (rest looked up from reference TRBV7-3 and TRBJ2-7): GAGVSQTPSNKVTEKGKYVELRCDPISGHTALYWYRQSLGQGPEFLIYFQGTGAADDSGLPNDRFFAVRPEGSVSTLKIQRTERGDSAVYLCASSRGQGPFYEQYFGPGTRLTVT.

Here the CDR3 reads CSARDVLAGSYEQYF. This rearrangement joins TRBV20-1 to TRBJ2-7; TCRdb calls TRBD2, which cannot be checked without DNA. Per the germline V gene, CDR1 is DFQATT and CDR2 is SNEGSKA (reference sequence). There are 15 residues in the CDR3.

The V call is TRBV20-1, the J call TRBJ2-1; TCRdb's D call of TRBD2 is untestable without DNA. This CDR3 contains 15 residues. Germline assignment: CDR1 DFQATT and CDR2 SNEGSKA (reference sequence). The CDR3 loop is CSALGLAGFYNEQFF.

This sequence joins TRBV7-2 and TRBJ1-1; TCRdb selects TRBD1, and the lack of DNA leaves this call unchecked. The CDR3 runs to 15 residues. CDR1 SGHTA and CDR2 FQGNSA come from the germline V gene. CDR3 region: CASRLYGGANTEAFF.

CDR3 region: CASSHQLAAETQYF. The gene calls are TRBV18 and TRBJ2-5; TCRdb reports TRBD2, a call that lacks DNA to check it against. CDR1 and CDR2 from the germline V gene are KGHSH and LQKENI. This CDR3 contains 14 residues.

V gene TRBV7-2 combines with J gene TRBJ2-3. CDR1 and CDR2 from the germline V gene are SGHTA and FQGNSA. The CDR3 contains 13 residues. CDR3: CASSPSRGDTQYF. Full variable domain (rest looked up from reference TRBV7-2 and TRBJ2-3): GAGVSQSPSNKVTEKGKDVELRCDPISGHTALYWYRQSLGQGLEFLIYFQGNSAPDKSGLPSDRFSAERTGGSVSTLTIQRTQQEDSAVYLCASSPSRGDTQYFGPGTRLTVL.

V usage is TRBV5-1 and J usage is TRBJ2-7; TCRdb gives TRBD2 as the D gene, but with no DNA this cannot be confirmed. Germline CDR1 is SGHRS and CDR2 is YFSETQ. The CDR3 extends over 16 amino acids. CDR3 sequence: CASSLAGSGGSYEQYF.

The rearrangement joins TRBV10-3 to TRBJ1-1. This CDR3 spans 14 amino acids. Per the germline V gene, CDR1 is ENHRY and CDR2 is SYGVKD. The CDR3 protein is CAISDDQMNTEAFF.